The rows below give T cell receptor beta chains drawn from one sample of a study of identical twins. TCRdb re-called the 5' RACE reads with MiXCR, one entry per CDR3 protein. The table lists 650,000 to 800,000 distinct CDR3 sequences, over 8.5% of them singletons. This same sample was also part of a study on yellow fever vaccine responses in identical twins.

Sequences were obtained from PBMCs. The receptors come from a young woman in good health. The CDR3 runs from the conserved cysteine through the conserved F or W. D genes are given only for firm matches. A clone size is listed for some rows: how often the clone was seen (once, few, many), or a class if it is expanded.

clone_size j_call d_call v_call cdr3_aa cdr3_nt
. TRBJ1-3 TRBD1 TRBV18 CASSPGTGLRRNTIYF TGTGCCAGCTCACCCGGGACAGGGCTGAGGAGGAACACCATATATTTT
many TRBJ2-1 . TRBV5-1 CASSFSVANNEQFF TGCGCCAGCAGCTTCTCTGTTGCAAACAATGAGCAGTTCTTC
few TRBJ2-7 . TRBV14 CASRRAGSYEQYF TGTGCCAGCAGACGGGCAGGTTCATACGAGCAGTACTTC
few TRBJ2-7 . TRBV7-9 CASSLDRGQTYEQYF TGTGCCAGCAGCTTAGATCGTGGGCAGACCTACGAGCAGTACTTC
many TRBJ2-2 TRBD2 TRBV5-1 CASSVGLAANTGELFF TGCGCCAGCAGCGTAGGACTAGCGGCGAACACCGGGGAGCTGTTTTTT
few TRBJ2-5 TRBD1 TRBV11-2 CASSSRRPTGGETQYF TGTGCCAGCAGCTCGCGCCGGCCGACAGGGGGAGAGACCCAGTACTTC
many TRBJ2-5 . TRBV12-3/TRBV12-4 CASSWRGQETQYF TGTGCCAGCAGTTGGAGGGGCCAAGAGACCCAGTACTTC
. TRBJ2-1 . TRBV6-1 CASSNLLAREHNEQFF TGTGCCAGCAGTAATCTCCTGGCCCGTGAGCACAATGAGCAGTTCTTC
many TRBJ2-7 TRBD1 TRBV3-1 CASSRDRGAYEQYF TGTGCCAGCAGTAGGGACAGGGGAGCCTACGAGCAGTACTTC
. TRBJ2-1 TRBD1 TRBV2 CASSVDTGAEQFF TGTGCCAGCAGTGTTGATACAGGGGCTGAGCAGTTCTTC
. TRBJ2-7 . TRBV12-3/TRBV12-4 CASSLSWAGDYPYEQYF TGTGCCAGCAGTTTAAGTTGGGCAGGGGATTATCCCTACGAGCAGTACTTC
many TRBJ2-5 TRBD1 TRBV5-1 CASSYDREETQYF TGCGCCAGCAGCTACGACAGGGAGGAGACCCAGTACTTC
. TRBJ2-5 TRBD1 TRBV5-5 CASSQGQLQETQYF TGTGCCAGCAGCCAGGGACAGCTCCAAGAGACCCAGTACTTC
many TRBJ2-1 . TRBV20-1 CSASGRSYNEQFF TGCAGTGCTAGCGGGAGAAGCTACAATGAGCAGTTCTTC
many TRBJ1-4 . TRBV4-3 CASSQGHLGGEKLFF TGCGCCAGCAGCCAAGGTCACCTGGGGGGGGAAAAACTGTTTTTT
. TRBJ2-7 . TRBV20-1 CSESKGLDEQYF TGCAGTGAATCGAAGGGTTTGGACGAGCAGTACTTC
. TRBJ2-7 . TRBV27 CASSLGAVSYEQYF TGTGCCAGCAGTTTGGGGGCGGTCTCCTACGAGCAGTACTTC
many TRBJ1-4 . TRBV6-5 CASSSIPGNNEKLFF TGTGCCAGCAGTTCGATTCCAGGGAACAATGAAAAACTGTTTTTT
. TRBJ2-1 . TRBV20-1 CSARVNRQGSYNEQFF TGCAGTGCTAGAGTTAATCGGCAGGGTTCCTACAATGAGCAGTTCTTC
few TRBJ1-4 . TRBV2 CASSEMGTTNEKLFF TGTGCCAGCAGTGAAATGGGTACGACTAATGAAAAACTGTTTTTT
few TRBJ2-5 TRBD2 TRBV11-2 CASSLGVMSGGQETQYF TGTGCCAGCAGCTTAGGGGTTATGAGCGGGGGCCAAGAGACCCAGTACTTC
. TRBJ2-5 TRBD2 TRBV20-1 CSARDASGRRWRYQETQYF TGCAGTGCTAGAGATGCTAGCGGGAGGCGGTGGAGGTACCAAGAGACCCAGTACTTC
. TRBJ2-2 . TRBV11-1 CASTSWGQPNTGELFF TGTGCCAGCACGTCATGGGGTCAACCGAACACCGGGGAGCTGTTTTTT
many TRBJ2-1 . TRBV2 CASRSTGTRDEQFF TGTGCCAGCAGGTCGACAGGAACTAGGGATGAGCAGTTCTTC
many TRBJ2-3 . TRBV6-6 CASTIAADTQYF TGTGCCAGCACCATAGCGGCAGATACGCAGTATTTT
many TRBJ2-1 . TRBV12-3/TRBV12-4 CASSRTSGVYYNEQFF TGTGCCAGCAGTCGCACCTCAGGGGTTTACTACAATGAGCAGTTCTTC
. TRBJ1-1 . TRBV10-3 CAMTTAMNTEAFF TGTGCCATGACCACTGCAATGAACACTGAAGCTTTCTTT
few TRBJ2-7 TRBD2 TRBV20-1 CSVPGLAGGPYEQYF TGCAGTGTCCCGGGACTAGCGGGGGGGCCCTACGAGCAGTACTTC
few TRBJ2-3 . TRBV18 CASSPRAESDTQYF TGTGCCAGCTCACCACGGGCGGAGTCAGATACGCAGTATTTT
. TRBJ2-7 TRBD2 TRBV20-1 CSARDTSGDISYEQYF TGCAGTGCTAGAGATACTAGCGGGGACATTTCCTACGAGCAGTACTTC
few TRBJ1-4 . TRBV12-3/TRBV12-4 CASSLQGGDEKLFF TGTGCCAGCAGCCTACAGGGAGGAGATGAAAAACTGTTTTTT
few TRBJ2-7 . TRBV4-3 CASSQEGTSYYEQYF TGCGCCAGCAGCCAAGAAGGCACGAGTTACTACGAGCAGTACTTC